This T cell receptor (beta chain) was identified during a study of blood T cell repertoires in COVID-19. For the study at large: Sites in the United States, Italy and Spain provided acute and convalescent COVID-19 samples. Sources were T cells, B-cell-depleted T cells, or PBMCs; the material itself was cDNA or gDNA.

The CDR3 covers 16 residues. Original processing notes: Reference gene primer amplification in the assay estimated nucleated cell counts. Generated by immunoSEQ multiplex PCR, the TCRdb table keeps only in-frame clones and is missing some. V, J and clone size derive from that table, while D and trimming were established from the DNA sequence. The table shows some 150,000 clones, with approximately 92% occurring only once. The rearrangement links TRBV12-2 to TRBJ2-1; TRBD2 is the table's D call, not checked against the DNA. TRBV12-2 is reported as a pseudogene. The receptor comes from a woman between 55 and 75 years old with active COVID-19. Sequenced input: peripheral blood. CDR3 region: CASRLAVAGLNNEQFF. CDR3 nucleotides: TGTGCAAGTCGCTTAGCAGTAGCGGGATTAAACAATGAGCAGTTCTTC.